These T cell receptor beta chains were read from a single sample in a study of patients and donors after allogeneic stem cell transplantation. TCRdb fed the RT-PCR reads into MiXCR, producing one record per CDR3 protein. This table has over 400,000 distinct CDR3 sequences, around 15% appearing once. Specimen: blood, either unsorted or a sorted T cell fraction (not recorded which). The source of these receptors is a human donor who was either an allogeneic HSCT recipient or a stem cell or donor lymphocyte infusion donor (not recorded which). It is not recorded whose cells these are; they may come from a transplant donor. Each CDR3 is given with its conserved first and last residue. D genes are given only for firm matches. Where a row states a size, it is once, few, many or the class of an expanded clone; other rows omit it.

>TRBV3-1|TRBJ2-2|few|TRBD1
TGTGCCAGCAGCCAAGTTGGGGGGACAGGGTTCACCGGGGAGCTGTTTTTT
CASSQVGGTGFTGELFF
>TRBV6-5|TRBJ2-7|medium-sized|TRBD1
TGTGCCAGCAGTTACTCGCTTGGACAGGGCTACGAGCAGTACTTC
CASSYSLGQGYEQYF
>TRBV7-9|TRBJ1-4|few|TRBD1
TGTGCCAGCAGCTCGGACAGGGTGGTTGAAAAACTGTTTTTT
CASSSDRVVEKLFF
>TRBV15|TRBJ2-7|NA|NA
TGTGCCACCAGCAGATTACAGGGTTTGTACGAGCAGTACTTC
CATSRLQGLYEQYF
>TRBV12-3/TRBV12-4|TRBJ2-5|NA|NA
TGTGCCAGCAGTTTAGGCTCTGGGGAGACCCAGTACTTC
CASSLGSGETQYF
>TRBV11-2|TRBJ2-3|NA|NA
TGTGCCAGCAGCTTATGGAAGGATTTTATCGATACGCAGTATTTT
CASSLWKDFIDTQYF
>TRBV12-3/TRBV12-4|TRBJ2-3|many|TRBD1
TGTGCCAGCAGCCCAGGGGGAGATACGCAGTATTTT
CASSPGGDTQYF
>TRBV29-1|TRBJ1-1|NA|NA
TGCAGCGTTCAGCCGGGAGCAGGGAGGAACACTGAAGCTTTCTTT
CSVQPGAGRNTEAFF
>TRBV20-1|TRBJ2-3|few|TRBD2
TGCAGTGCTAGAGATATTAGCGGGAAGGTAGATACGCAGTATTTT
CSARDISGKVDTQYF
>TRBV7-7|TRBJ2-2|many|NA
TGTGCCAGCAGCTTAGGGGGTCAGAGCTCCGGGGAGCTGTTTTTT
CASSLGGQSSGELFF
>TRBV29-1|TRBJ2-4|many|TRBD2
TGCAGCGTTGTCGCTAGCGGAACCAAAAACATTCAGTACTTC
CSVVASGTKNIQYF
>TRBV7-3|TRBJ2-3|NA|NA
TGTGCCAGCAGCACCAATACGAATACGCAGTATTTT
CASSTNTNTQYF
>TRBV29-1|TRBJ2-1|many|TRBD2
TGCAGCGTTGATGGCCTAGCGGGAACCTATAGCTCCTACAATGAGCAGTTCTTC
CSVDGLAGTYSSYNEQFF
>TRBV28|TRBJ2-7|few|NA
TGTGCCACCCACGAGAATAGCCGCGAGCAGTACTTC
CATHENSREQYF
>TRBV11-2|TRBJ2-7|NA|TRBD2
TGTGCCAGCAGCTTAGCGGGAGGACTAGCGGCCTACGAGCAGTACTTC
CASSLAGGLAAYEQYF
>TRBV10-3|TRBJ2-1|NA|TRBD2
TGTGCCATCAGTGGGCCCCCGGGGGAGGGCCCCTACAATGAGCAGTTCTTC
CAISGPPGEGPYNEQFF
>TRBV6-2/TRBV6-3|TRBJ2-1|NA|TRBD2
TGTGCCAGCAGCCTCTCGAGTCTAGCGGGGTACAATGAGCAGTTCTTC
CASSLSSLAGYNEQFF
>TRBV18|TRBJ1-1|NA|TRBD1
TGTGCCAGCTCACCGAGACAGGGGCTGTCTGGTATAGGTTTCTTT
CASSPRQGLSGIGFF
>TRBV7-8|TRBJ2-5|NA|NA
TGTGCCAGCAGCCCCCCAATGGGGTCAACTGAGTACTTC
CASSPPMGSTEYF
>TRBV18|TRBJ2-5|NA|NA
TGTGCCAGCTCACCGGCGGAGACCCAGTACTTC
CASSPAETQYF
>TRBV25-1|TRBJ2-2|NA|TRBD1
TGTGCCAGCAGTGAGGATCCAGGGGGCCGGGCCGGGGAGCTGTTTTTT
CASSEDPGGRAGELFF
>TRBV27|TRBJ2-7|NA|NA
TGTGCCAGCAGTTTATCAGAGGGTTACGACGAGCAGTACTTC
CASSLSEGYDEQYF
>TRBV5-8|TRBJ2-1|NA|NA
TGTGCCAGCAGCTTGTTGCCCGTGAGCTCCTACAATGAGCAGTTCTTC
CASSLLPVSSYNEQFF
>TRBV29-1|TRBJ2-2|few|TRBD1
TGCAGCGTTGAAGGAACAGGGGGCACCGGGGAGCTGTTTTTT
CSVEGTGGTGELFF
>TRBV7-9|TRBJ2-7|few|NA
TGTGCCAGCAGCCTTACCCCCGTCCGGGGGCAGGACGAGCAGTACTTC
CASSLTPVRGQDEQYF
>TRBV3-1|TRBJ1-1|few|NA
TGTGCCAGCAGCCAACTCCCGGGGGGGAACACTGAAGCTTTCTTT
CASSQLPGGNTEAFF
>TRBV11-2|TRBJ1-1|NA|NA
TGTGCCAGCAGCCAAAGACAGGTCGCTGAAGCTTTCTTT
CASSQRQVAEAFF
>TRBV5-1|TRBJ1-1|many|NA
TGCGCCAGCAGCTTGTCAGCAGGGCAGAACACTGAAGCTTTCTTT
CASSLSAGQNTEAFF
>TRBV5-1|TRBJ1-6|NA|NA
TGCGCCAGCAGCTTGGGCCGGGACATTACAAATTCACCCCTCCACTTT
CASSLGRDITNSPLHF
>TRBV11-2|TRBJ2-3|few|TRBD2
TGTGCCAGCGCCACCCCGATCGGGGGGTACACAGATACGCAGTATTTT
CASATPIGGYTDTQYF
>TRBV24-1|TRBJ2-5|few|NA
TGTGCCACCAGTGATACTTCCGGACAGGGAGGGCAAGAGACCCAGTACTTC
CATSDTSGQGGQETQYF
>TRBV4-3|TRBJ2-3|few|NA
TGCGCCAGCAGCCAAGGCCCGGCGGGCACAGATACGCAGTATTTT
CASSQGPAGTDTQYF
>TRBV12-3/TRBV12-4|TRBJ2-5|NA|TRBD2
TGTGCCAGCAGCCCTGGACTAGCGGCGTACCAAGAGACCCAGTACTTC
CASSPGLAAYQETQYF
>TRBV11-2|TRBJ1-6|NA|TRBD1
TGTGCCAGCAGCTTAGAGGGGGACAGGAGGACACCCCTCCACTTT
CASSLEGDRRTPLHF
>TRBV11-2|TRBJ2-4|many|NA
TGTGCCAGCAGCTACGGTCTTGCCAAAAACATTCAGTACTTC
CASSYGLAKNIQYF
>TRBV10-3|TRBJ2-5|few|NA
TGTGCCATCAGTGAGGGGACAATAGGAGAGACCCAGTACTTC
CAISEGTIGETQYF
>TRBV2|TRBJ1-2|NA|NA
TGTGCCAGCAGTGGGTCAACAGGTCTCTATGGCTACACCTTC
CASSGSTGLYGYTF
>TRBV4-1|TRBJ2-7|NA|NA
TGCGCCAGCAGCCATTCCCTACCCTACGAGCAGTACTTC
CASSHSLPYEQYF
>TRBV24-1|TRBJ1-5|few|NA
TGTGCCACCAGTGATTTGCCTTGGGTTTATAGCAATCAGCCCCAGCATTTT
CATSDLPWVYSNQPQHF
>TRBV3-1|TRBJ2-5|few|TRBD1
TGTGCCAGCAGCCAAGGGGACAGGAGCCAAGAGACCCAGTACTTC
CASSQGDRSQETQYF
>TRBV6-1|TRBJ2-2|NA|NA
TGTGCCAGCACTAACCGGGCGAAGCGGGGGGAGCTGTTTTTT
CASTNRAKRGELFF
>TRBV27|TRBJ2-1|few|TRBD1
TGTGCCAGCAGTCCTAACAGGGGGCAGGTCAATGAGCAGTTCTTC
CASSPNRGQVNEQFF
>TRBV10-3|TRBJ1-2|few|TRBD1
TGTGCCATCAAGGACAGGGAGGGGTATGGCTACACCTTC
CAIKDREGYGYTF
>TRBV20-1|TRBJ2-1|few|TRBD2
TGCAGTGCTAGTAGACTAGCGGGAGGGCCCCACAATGAGCAGTTCTTC
CSASRLAGGPHNEQFF